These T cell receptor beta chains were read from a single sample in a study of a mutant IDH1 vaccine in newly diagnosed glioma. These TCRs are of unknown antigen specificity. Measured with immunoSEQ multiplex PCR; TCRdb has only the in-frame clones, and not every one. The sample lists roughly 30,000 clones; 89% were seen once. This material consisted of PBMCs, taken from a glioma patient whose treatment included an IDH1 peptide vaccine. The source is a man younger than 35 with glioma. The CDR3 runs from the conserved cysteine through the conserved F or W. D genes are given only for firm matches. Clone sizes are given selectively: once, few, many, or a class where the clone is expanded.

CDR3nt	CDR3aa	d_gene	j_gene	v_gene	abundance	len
TGCGCCAGCAGCACGGCTGACAGCGGCCATAATGAAAAACTGTTTTTT	CASSTADSGHNEKLFF	.	TRBJ1-4	TRBV5-1	few	16
TGCAGCGCCGAAACGTTTGGCTACACCTTC	CSAETFGYTF	.	TRBJ1-2	TRBV29-1	.	10
TGTGCCAGCAGAAGGCGCATGAACACTGAAGCTTTCTTT	CASRRRMNTEAFF	.	TRBJ1-1	TRBV4-2	.	13
TGTGCCAGCAGCTGGACGGGGGCCTCCTACGAGCAGTACTTC	CASSWTGASYEQYF	.	TRBJ2-7	TRBV2	.	14
TGCGCCAGCAGCGAAGGGACGCGGTATGGCTACACCTTC	CASSEGTRYGYTF	.	TRBJ1-2	TRBV4-1	.	13
TGTGCCATCAGTGATCTGGTAGGGAGCAATCAGCCCCAGCATTTT	CAISDLVGSNQPQHF	.	TRBJ1-5	TRBV10-3	.	15
TGTGCCACCCTGGGGGAAAAACTGTTTTTT	CATLGEKLFF	.	TRBJ1-4	TRBV25-1	.	10
TGTGCCAGCAGCTCAACAGGGGGCCTGGGAGAGACCCAGTACTTC	CASSSTGGLGETQYF	TRBD1	TRBJ2-5	TRBV7-3	.	15
TGTGCCAGCAGTACAACAGGGAGGGCAAACACCATATATTTT	CASSTTGRANTIYF	.	TRBJ1-3	TRBV28	.	14
TGTGCCAGCAGCGTGGACAGATCCCAACCCCACAGCGGGAACTACGAGCAGTACTTC	CASSVDRSQPHSGNYEQYF	.	TRBJ2-7	TRBV28	.	19
TGTGCCAGCAACAAATTGACAGGGAACACTGAAGCTTTCTTT	CASNKLTGNTEAFF	.	TRBJ1-1	TRBV7-8	.	14
TGCGCCAGCAGCTTGGGGCTTCCGGCCTACGAGCAGTACTTC	CASSLGLPAYEQYF	.	TRBJ2-7	TRBV5-1	.	14
TGCGCCAGCGTAAGAAGTGAAGGAAATAATTCACCCCTCCACTTT	CASVRSEGNNSPLHF	.	TRBJ1-6	TRBV4-1	.	15
TGTGCCACCAGCATCCCGTCCGGGTATGACACTGAAGCTTTCTTT	CATSIPSGYDTEAFF	.	TRBJ1-1	TRBV15	.	15
TGTGCCAGCAGCTCCCCTATGGCGGAGAACACTGAAGCTTTCTTT	CASSSPMAENTEAFF	.	TRBJ1-1	TRBV5-4	.	15
TGTGCCAGCAGTACAGGGGCAGATGAAAAACTGTTTTTT	CASSTGADEKLFF	TRBD1	TRBJ1-4	TRBV6-1	.	13
TGTGCCAGCAGCCCGAGGGGTCTCTCCTACGAGCAGTACTTC	CASSPRGLSYEQYF	.	TRBJ2-7	TRBV5-6	.	14
TGCAGCGCCCAGGGACTAGCGGGCCTCAATGAGCAGTTCTTC	CSAQGLAGLNEQFF	TRBD2	TRBJ2-1	TRBV29-1	once	14
TGTGCCAGCAGCTTAGGCACCCTAGCCAAAAACATTCAGTACTTC	CASSLGTLAKNIQYF	.	TRBJ2-4	TRBV7-9	.	15
TGTGCCAGCAGCTCTACTAGCGGGAGGGCCTCCGGGGAGCTGTTTTTT	CASSSTSGRASGELFF	TRBD2	TRBJ2-2	TRBV7-9	.	16
TGTGCCAGCAGCTTAGGCAGGGTGGGGAGCACTGAAGCTTTCTTT	CASSLGRVGSTEAFF	.	TRBJ1-1	TRBV7-6	.	15
TGCGCCAGCAGCGTTAAAGGCTCTGGGGCCAACGTCCTGACTTTC	CASSVKGSGANVLTF	.	TRBJ2-6	TRBV5-1	once	15
TGTGCCAGCAGTCCTTCGACGTTAGGAACGACTGAAGCTTTCTTT	CASSPSTLGTTEAFF	.	TRBJ1-1	TRBV2	once	15
TGTGCCAGCAGCTACGGACAGAGGGGGCTGTTTTTT	CASSYGQRGLFF	.	TRBJ2-2	TRBV7-2	.	12
TGTGCCCCCGTACGGGCAGGAGGCGGCTACACCTTC	CAPVRAGGGYTF	.	TRBJ1-2	TRBV25-1	.	12
TGTGCCAGTAGTTCCCGTTACGAGCAGTACTTC	CASSSRYEQYF	.	TRBJ2-7	TRBV19	medium-sized	11
TGCGCCAGCAGCGAAAACAGGGGCCACACTGAAGCTTTCTTT	CASSENRGHTEAFF	TRBD1	TRBJ1-1	TRBV5-1	.	14
TGTGCCAGCAGTGGCCGGGCGGGGCTGGTGGGCAATTCACCCCTCCACTTT	CASSGRAGLVGNSPLHF	.	TRBJ1-6	TRBV6-1	.	17
TGTGCCTGGAACCTCCCAGGGGCTGGAAACACCATATATTTT	CAWNLPGAGNTIYF	.	TRBJ1-3	TRBV30	.	14
TGTGCCAGCAGCCCAGGACGGAATAACTATGGCTACACCTTC	CASSPGRNNYGYTF	.	TRBJ1-2	TRBV7-2	few	14
TGTGCCAGCTCCTTCCCTGGACAGGGTTTGAACACTGAAGCTTTCTTT	CASSFPGQGLNTEAFF	TRBD1	TRBJ1-1	TRBV6-6	.	16
TGTGCCAGCAGGAGAGGACAGGGGACCTACGAGCAGTACTTC	CASRRGQGTYEQYF	TRBD1	TRBJ2-7	TRBV6-5	.	14
TGTGCCAGCAGCTTACACTTCTCCTACGAGCAGTACTTC	CASSLHFSYEQYF	.	TRBJ2-7	TRBV7-2	once	13
TGTGCCAGCAGTCCCGGGACAGGGGCTTATGGCTACACCTTC	CASSPGTGAYGYTF	TRBD1	TRBJ1-2	TRBV6-5	.	14
TGTGCCAGCAGCAACAGGGGCCGGTACGAGCAGTACTTC	CASSNRGRYEQYF	TRBD1	TRBJ2-7	TRBV7-9	.	13
TGCGCCAGCAGCTCGAGCGGGAGGGACACCGGGGAGCTGTTTTTT	CASSSSGRDTGELFF	TRBD2	TRBJ2-2	TRBV5-1	.	15
TGTGCCAGTACGCAGAACACTGAAGCTTTCTTT	CASTQNTEAFF	.	TRBJ1-1	TRBV19	few	11
TGCAGCGTTGACAGTAGTTTTGTGGTTACTAGCACAGATACGCAGTATTTT	CSVDSSFVVTSTDTQYF	.	TRBJ2-3	TRBV29-1	.	17
TGTGCCAGCAGCTTCCCTTCTGGAAACACCATATATTTT	CASSFPSGNTIYF	.	TRBJ1-3	TRBV5-6	.	13
TGCGCCAGCAGCTTATACCAGGGGAGGAACGAGCAGTACTTC	CASSLYQGRNEQYF	.	TRBJ2-7	TRBV5-1	.	14